This T cell receptor beta chain appears in the sequencing data of a study of technical replicates of blood from a few donors. Measured with immunoSEQ multiplex PCR; TCRdb has only the in-frame clones, and not every one. The sample consists of 90,000 to 100,000 clones, about 95% of them appearing once. Germline lookup yields CDR1 SGDLS and CDR2 YYNGEE. This CDR3 is built from 14 residues. With V trimmed by 3 bases and J by 1 base, 1 base remained unmatched. The sample consisted of T cells isolated from PBMCs. This TCR was sampled from a human donor in good health. The V and J genes are TRBV9 and TRBJ1-3; 7 bases map to TRBD1. CDR3 in amino acids: CASSGGQSGNTIYF. The CDR3 DNA reads as TGTGCCAGCAGCGGGGGACAGTCTGGAAACACCATATATTTT.